These T cell receptor beta chains were read from a single sample in a study of blood T cells in healthy people across ages. TCRdb re-derived calls from the 5' RACE reads in MiXCR, one entry per CDR3 protein. The sample carries over 450,000 distinct CDR3 sequences, about 24% recorded once. Separately, the same data were catalogued under a study of T cells of mothers and their children.

What was sequenced was blood. All receptors derive from a boy aged 5-17 years in good health. The CDR3 runs from the conserved cysteine through the conserved F or W. D genes are given only for firm matches. The size field is filled for only some rows; it gives once, few, many or a size class.

V	size	D	length	J	CDR3	DNA
TRBV9	-	TRBD1	14	TRBJ1-2	CASSAQGGIGGYTF	TGTGCCAGCAGCGCACAGGGGGGCATTGGGGGCTACACCTTC
TRBV7-2	few	-	15	TRBJ2-2	CASSLGEGNTGELFF	TGTGCCAGCAGCCTAGGGGAAGGGAACACCGGGGAGCTGTTTTTT
TRBV5-6	-	TRBD2	15	TRBJ2-1	CASSNPSGSFNEQLF	TGTGCCAGCAGCAACCCTAGCGGGAGTTTCAATGAGCAGCTCTTC
TRBV6-1	-	TRBD1	14	TRBJ1-2	CASTRTGGEYGYTF	TGTGCCAGCACCCGGACAGGGGGTGAATATGGCTACACCTTC
TRBV18	-	TRBD1	14	TRBJ1-4	CASSRDRGTEKLFF	TGTGCCAGCTCACGGGACAGGGGTACTGAAAAACTGTTTTTT
TRBV28	-	TRBD1	16	TRBJ2-1	CASSLGTVSSYNEQFF	TGTGCCAGCAGTTTAGGGACAGTTAGCTCCTACAATGAGCAGTTCTTC
TRBV20-1	few	-	14	TRBJ2-1	CSARKRSSYNEQFF	TGCAGTGCTAGGAAGCGGAGCTCCTACAATGAGCAGTTCTTC
TRBV29-1	-	-	14	TRBJ2-4	CSARPRLAKNIQYF	TGCAGCGCCCGACCAAGGCTAGCCAAAAACATTCAGTACTTC
TRBV2	few	-	14	TRBJ2-7	CASSPNPGAYEQYF	TGTGCCAGCAGTCCGAACCCAGGGGCTTACGAGCAGTACTTC
TRBV7-9	-	-	19	TRBJ2-2	CASSPLAGERSPNTGELFF	TGTGCCAGCAGCCCCCTGGCCGGTGAACGATCGCCGAACACCGGGGAGCTGTTTTTT
TRBV28	many	-	12	TRBJ1-2	CASSPSNYGYTF	TGTGCCAGCTCACCTTCAAACTATGGCTACACCTTC
TRBV28	few	TRBD2	20	TRBJ2-1	CASSLYFWGLAGDRHNEQFF	TGTGCCAGCAGTTTATATTTCTGGGGACTAGCGGGAGACCGCCACAATGAGCAGTTCTTC
TRBV4-3	few	TRBD1	16	TRBJ2-1	CASSQDRGPPYNEQFF	TGCGCCAGCAGCCAAGATAGGGGGCCCCCTTACAATGAGCAGTTCTTC
TRBV28	few	-	14	TRBJ2-7	CASSPRRDSLEQYF	TGTGCCAGCAGCCCCCGGCGGGACTCCCTAGAGCAGTACTTC
TRBV3-1	-	-	15	TRBJ1-3	CASSQAAGSGNTIYF	TGTGCCAGCAGCCAAGCGGCAGGTAGCGGAAACACCATATATTTT
TRBV6-5	-	-	13	TRBJ1-2	CASSPVPFGGYTF	TGTGCCAGCAGCCCCGTCCCTTTTGGGGGCTACACCTTC
TRBV29-1	many	-	14	TRBJ2-3	CSVERGGKTDTQYF	TGCAGCGTGGAACGCGGAGGCAAGACAGATACGCAGTATTTT
TRBV6-5	-	-	14	TRBJ2-3	CASTGTNLADTQYF	TGTGCCAGCACCGGGACGAATTTGGCAGATACGCAGTATTTT
TRBV5-1	-	TRBD2	16	TRBJ2-5	CASSLAGAGEGETQYF	TGCGCCAGCAGCTTGGCCGGGGCGGGGGAAGGAGAGACCCAGTACTTC
TRBV28	few	-	14	TRBJ2-4	CASSLFSTKNIQYF	TGTGCCAGCAGTTTATTCAGTACTAAAAACATTCAGTACTTC
TRBV20-1	few	-	14	TRBJ1-1	CSARAYSMNTEAFF	TGCAGTGCTAGAGCCTACAGTATGAACACTGAAGCTTTCTTT
TRBV12-3/TRBV12-4	few	TRBD2	18	TRBJ2-3	CASSLYVQLAASTDTQYF	TGTGCCAGCAGTTTATATGTGCAACTAGCGGCTAGCACAGATACGCAGTATTTT
TRBV12-3/TRBV12-4	many	-	12	TRBJ2-7	CASSPGGYEQYF	TGTGCCAGCAGCCCAGGGGGGTACGAGCAGTACTTC
TRBV6-2/TRBV6-3	-	-	16	TRBJ1-1	CASSYSFGFMNTEAFF	TGTGCCAGCAGTTACTCTTTCGGTTTTATGAACACTGAAGCTTTCTTT
TRBV30	-	-	12	TRBJ2-3	CAWSPTGDTQYF	TGTGCCTGGAGTCCCACCGGGGATACGCAGTATTTT
TRBV4-3	-	-	15	TRBJ2-3	CASSLSGAQGDTQYF	TGCGCCAGCAGTCTGTCCGGGGCTCAGGGAGATACGCAGTATTTT
TRBV20-1	few	TRBD2	19	TRBJ2-2	CSARVALQLAGGIGGELFF	TGCAGTGCTAGAGTTGCACTCCAACTAGCGGGAGGTATCGGCGGGGAGCTGTTTTTT
TRBV20-1	-	-	15	TRBJ1-1	CSARDSARAAPEAFF	TGCAGTGCTAGAGACTCAGCCAGGGCCGCACCTGAAGCTTTCTTT
TRBV19	few	-	15	TRBJ2-5	CASSTMDISQETQYF	TGTGCCAGTAGTACCATGGACATCTCCCAAGAGACCCAGTACTTC
TRBV7-9	-	TRBD1	16	TRBJ2-1	CASSPIPGQAGNEQFF	TGTGCCAGCAGCCCCATCCCGGGACAGGCGGGGAATGAGCAGTTCTTC
TRBV7-2	-	-	14	TRBJ1-3	CASSYTGSGNTIYF	TGTGCCAGCAGCTATACAGGGTCGGGAAACACCATATATTTT
TRBV15	-	-	15	TRBJ1-4	CATSTPQGGNEKLFF	TGTGCCACCAGCACCCCACAGGGTGGAAATGAAAAACTGTTTTTT
TRBV7-3	-	TRBD2	15	TRBJ2-7	CASSLSGRGFYEQYF	TGTGCCAGCAGCCTAAGCGGGAGGGGGTTCTACGAGCAGTACTTC
TRBV28	-	TRBD1	14	TRBJ2-7	CASSSGQGSYEQYF	TGTGCCAGCAGTTCGGGACAGGGATCCTACGAGCAGTACTTC
TRBV19	few	-	16	TRBJ2-1	CASSIGGGGLYNEQFF	TGTGCCAGTAGTATAGGAGGTGGGGGCCTCTACAATGAGCAGTTCTTC